Sequencing of this T cell receptor (beta chain) was carried out in a study of shared clonotypes between healthy human individuals. V gave up 1 base and J gave up 6 bases, with 10 bases separating them. This CDR3 is built from 13 residues. Germline V CDR1 and CDR2: SNHLY, FYNNEI. Points on this clone: The target antigen is unknown.

The method was immunoSEQ multiplex PCR; TCRdb's version includes in-frame clones alone and lacks a portion of them. The repertoire holds just over 2,000,000 clones, with 95% as singletons. Study observations and caveats: Only blood was sampled; tissue repertoires likely differ.

The genes are TRBV2 and TRBJ2-7; D perhaps matches TRBD2 (5 bases). This sequence was found in a man aged 18-30 years in good health. Sequences were obtained from naive CD4+ T cells sorted from blood. The subset was: CD45RA+ positively selected. The chain's CDR3 is CASSEEEGFEQYF. The CDR3 bases are TGTGCCAGCAGTGAAGAAGAGGGTTTCGAGCAGTACTTC.